This TCR beta chain was sequenced in a study of shared clonotypes between healthy human individuals. The germline gives CDR1 SGHTA, CDR2 FQGNSA. The V end lost 6 bases, the J end lost 0 bases, and 15 bases lay between the germline ends. The CDR3 consists of 15 residues. The protocol was immunoSEQ multiplex PCR, while the TCRdb copy is restricted to in-frame clones and leaves out a portion. This sample has about 450,000 clones, with around 79% found just once. The chain combines TRBV7-2 with TRBJ2-7; D unclear. The clonotype originates from a woman in her thirties or forties in good health. Some clones in this sample may be carry-over from other donors' samples. Sample: PBMCs. The CDR3 sequence is CASRSGSGSSYEQYF. The CDR3 nucleotides are TGTGCCAGCAGGTCGGGCTCAGGTAGCTCCTACGAGCAGTACTTC.